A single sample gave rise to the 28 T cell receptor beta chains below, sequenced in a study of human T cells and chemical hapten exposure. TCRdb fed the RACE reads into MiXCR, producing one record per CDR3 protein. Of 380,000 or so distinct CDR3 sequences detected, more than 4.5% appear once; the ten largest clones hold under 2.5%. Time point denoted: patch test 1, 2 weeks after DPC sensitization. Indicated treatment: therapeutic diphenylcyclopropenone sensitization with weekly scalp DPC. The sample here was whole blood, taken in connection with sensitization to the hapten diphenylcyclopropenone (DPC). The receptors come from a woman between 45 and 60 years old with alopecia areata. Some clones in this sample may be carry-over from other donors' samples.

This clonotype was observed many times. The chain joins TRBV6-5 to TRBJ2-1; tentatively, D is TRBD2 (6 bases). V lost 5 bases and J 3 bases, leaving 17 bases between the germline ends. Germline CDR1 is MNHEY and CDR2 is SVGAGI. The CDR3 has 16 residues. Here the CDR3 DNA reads TGTGCCAGCAGTCGCTCCTCCGGGACTGTCTACAATGAGCAGTTCTTC. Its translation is CASSRSSGTVYNEQFF.

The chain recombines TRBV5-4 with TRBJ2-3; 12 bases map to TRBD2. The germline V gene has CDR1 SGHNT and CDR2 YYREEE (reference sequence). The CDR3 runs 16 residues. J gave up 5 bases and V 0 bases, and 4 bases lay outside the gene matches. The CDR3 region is CASSLVLAGGIDTQYF. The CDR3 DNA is TGTGCCAGCAGCTTGGTACTAGCGGGAGGTATAGATACGCAGTATTTT.

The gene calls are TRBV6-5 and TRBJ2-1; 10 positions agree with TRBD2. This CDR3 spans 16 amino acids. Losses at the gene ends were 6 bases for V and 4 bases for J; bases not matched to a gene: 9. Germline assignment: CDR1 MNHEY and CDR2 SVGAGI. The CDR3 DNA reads TGTGCCAGCAGGGGCAGCGGGAGGGCCGGGTACAATGAGCAGTTCTTC. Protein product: CASRGSGRAGYNEQFF.

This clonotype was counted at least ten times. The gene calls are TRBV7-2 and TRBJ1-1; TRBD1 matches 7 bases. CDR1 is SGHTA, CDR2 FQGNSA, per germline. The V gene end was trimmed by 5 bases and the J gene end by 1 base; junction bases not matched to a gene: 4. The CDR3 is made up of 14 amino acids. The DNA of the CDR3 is TGTGCCAGCAGCCATGGACAGGCGAACACTGAAGCTTTCTTT. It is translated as CASSHGQANTEAFF.

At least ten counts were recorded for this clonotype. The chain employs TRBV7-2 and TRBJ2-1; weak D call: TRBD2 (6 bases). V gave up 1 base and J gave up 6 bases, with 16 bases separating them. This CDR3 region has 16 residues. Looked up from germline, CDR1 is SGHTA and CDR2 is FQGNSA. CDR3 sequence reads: CASSLVSGLQINEQFF. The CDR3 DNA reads TGTGCCAGCAGCTTAGTCTCGGGACTGCAAATCAATGAGCAGTTCTTC.

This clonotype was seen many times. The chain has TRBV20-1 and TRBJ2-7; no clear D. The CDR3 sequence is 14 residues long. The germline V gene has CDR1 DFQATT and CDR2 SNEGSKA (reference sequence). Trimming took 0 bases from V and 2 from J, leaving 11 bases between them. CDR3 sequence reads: CSARDNTDTYEQYF. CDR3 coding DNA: TGCAGTGCTAGAGATAATACAGATACCTACGAGCAGTACTTC.

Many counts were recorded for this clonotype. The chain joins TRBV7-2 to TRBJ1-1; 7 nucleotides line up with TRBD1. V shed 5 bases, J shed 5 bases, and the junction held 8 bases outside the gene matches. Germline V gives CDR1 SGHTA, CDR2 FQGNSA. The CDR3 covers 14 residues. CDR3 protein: CASSHGTAGTEAFF. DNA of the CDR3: TGTGCCAGCAGCCATGGGACAGCTGGGACTGAAGCTTTCTTT.

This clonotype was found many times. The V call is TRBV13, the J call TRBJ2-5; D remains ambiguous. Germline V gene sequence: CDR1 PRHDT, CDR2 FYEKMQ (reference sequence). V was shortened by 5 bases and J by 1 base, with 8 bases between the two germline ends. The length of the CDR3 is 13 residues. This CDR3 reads CASSPTRQETQYF. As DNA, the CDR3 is TGTGCCAGCAGCCCGACACGCCAAGAGACCCAGTACTTC. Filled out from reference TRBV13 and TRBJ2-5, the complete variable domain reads AAGVIQSPRHLIKEKRETATLKCYPIPRHDTVYWYQQGPGQDPQFLISFYEKMQSDKGSIPDRFSAQQFSDYHSELNMSSLELGDSALYFCASSPTRQETQYFGPGTRLLVL.

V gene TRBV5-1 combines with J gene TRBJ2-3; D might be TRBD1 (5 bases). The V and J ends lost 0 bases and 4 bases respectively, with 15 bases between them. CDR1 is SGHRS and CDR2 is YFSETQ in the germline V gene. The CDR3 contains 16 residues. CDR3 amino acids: CASSLEAGYGADTQYF. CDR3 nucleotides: TGCGCCAGCAGCTTGGAGGCAGGGTATGGTGCAGATACGCAGTATTTT.

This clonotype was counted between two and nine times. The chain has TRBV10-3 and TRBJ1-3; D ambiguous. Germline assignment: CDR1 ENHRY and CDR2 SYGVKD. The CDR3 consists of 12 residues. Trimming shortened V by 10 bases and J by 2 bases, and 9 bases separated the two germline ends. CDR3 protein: CATRNPGNTIYF. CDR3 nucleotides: TGTGCCACCCGAAACCCTGGAAACACCATATATTTT.

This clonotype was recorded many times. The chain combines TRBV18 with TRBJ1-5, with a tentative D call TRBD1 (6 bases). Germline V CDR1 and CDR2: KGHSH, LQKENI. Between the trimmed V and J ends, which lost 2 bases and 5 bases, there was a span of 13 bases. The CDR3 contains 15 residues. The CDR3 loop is CASSPSGGKDQPQHF. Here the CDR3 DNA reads TGTGCCAGCTCACCATCTGGGGGCAAGGATCAGCCCCAGCATTTT.

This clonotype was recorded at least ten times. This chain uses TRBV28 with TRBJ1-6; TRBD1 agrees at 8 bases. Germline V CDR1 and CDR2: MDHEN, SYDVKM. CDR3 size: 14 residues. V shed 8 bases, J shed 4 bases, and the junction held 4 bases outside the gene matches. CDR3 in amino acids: CASLRTGYNSPLHF. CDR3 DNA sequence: TGTGCCAGCCTTAGGACAGGGTATAATTCACCCCTCCACTTT.

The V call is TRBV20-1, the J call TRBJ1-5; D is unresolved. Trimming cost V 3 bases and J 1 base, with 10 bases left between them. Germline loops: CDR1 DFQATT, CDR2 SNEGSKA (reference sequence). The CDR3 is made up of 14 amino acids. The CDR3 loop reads CSASLGRSNQPQHF. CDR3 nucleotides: TGCAGTGCTAGTTTGGGGAGGAGCAATCAGCCCCAGCATTTT.

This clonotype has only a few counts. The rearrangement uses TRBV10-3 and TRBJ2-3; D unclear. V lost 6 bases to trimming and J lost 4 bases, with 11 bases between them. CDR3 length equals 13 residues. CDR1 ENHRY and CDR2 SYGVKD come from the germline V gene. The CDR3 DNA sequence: TGTGCCATCAGAGAGATCGTCGCAGATACGCAGTATTTT. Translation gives CAIREIVADTQYF.

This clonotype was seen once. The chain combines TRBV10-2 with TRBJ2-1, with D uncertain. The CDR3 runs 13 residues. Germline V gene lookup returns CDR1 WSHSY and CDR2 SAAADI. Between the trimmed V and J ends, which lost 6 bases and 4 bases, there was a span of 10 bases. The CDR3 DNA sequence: TGCGCCAGCAGCTCAGACTTTTACAATGAGCAGTTCTTC. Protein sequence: CASSSDFYNEQFF.

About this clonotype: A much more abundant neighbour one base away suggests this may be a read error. The CDR3 reads CACSPEHSANYGYTF. CDR3 in DNA: TGTGCCTGCAGCCCTGAGCACTCAGCTAACTATGGCTACACCTTC. V usage is TRBV9 and J usage is TRBJ1-2; no clear D gene. The length of the CDR3 is 15 residues. Germline V gene data show CDR1 as SGDLS and CDR2 as YYNGEE. Supplemented by reference TRBV9 and TRBJ1-2, the full variable domain reads DSGVTQTPKHLITATGQRVTLRCSPRSGDLSVYWYQQSLDQGLQFLIQYYNGEERAKGNILERFSAQQFPDLHSELNLSSLELGDSALYFCACSPEHSANYGYTFGSGTRLTVV.

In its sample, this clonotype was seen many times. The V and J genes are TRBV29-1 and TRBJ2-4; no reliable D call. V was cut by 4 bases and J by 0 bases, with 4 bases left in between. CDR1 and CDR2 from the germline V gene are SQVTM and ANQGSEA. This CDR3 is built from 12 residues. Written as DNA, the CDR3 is TGCAGCGTTGGGATAGCCAAAAACATTCAGTACTTC. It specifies CSVGIAKNIQYF.

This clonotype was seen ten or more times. The CDR3 region is CSVEAGLAGRREQFF. CDR3 bases: TGCAGCGTTGAAGCGGGACTAGCGGGTCGCAGGGAGCAGTTCTTC. The chain has TRBV29-1 and TRBJ2-1; 12 nucleotides match TRBD2. This CDR3 region has 15 residues. Trimming cost V 1 base and J 10 bases; bases outside gene matches: 8. CDR1 and CDR2 (germline): SQVTM, ANQGSEA.

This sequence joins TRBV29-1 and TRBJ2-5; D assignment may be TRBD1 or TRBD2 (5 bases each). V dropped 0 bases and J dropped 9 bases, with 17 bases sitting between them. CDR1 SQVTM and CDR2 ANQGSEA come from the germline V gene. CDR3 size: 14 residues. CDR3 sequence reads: CSVEDPRDRLPQYF. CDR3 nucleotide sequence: TGCAGCGTTGAAGATCCAAGGGACCGGCTGCCCCAGTACTTC.

CDR3: CASSLGDTSTDTQYF. The CDR3 DNA reads TGTGCCAGCAGCCTGGGGGACACAAGCACAGATACGCAGTATTTT. The rearrangement uses TRBV7-9 and TRBJ2-3; D may be TRBD1 (6 bases). CDR3 length: 15 residues. Per the germline V gene, CDR1 is SEHNR and CDR2 is FQNEAQ (reference sequence). V was cut by 5 bases and J by 0 bases, with 12 bases left in between.

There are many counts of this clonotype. CDR3 coding DNA: TGCGCCAGCAGCTTGGGAGGGACAGCCTGGGGCGAGCAGTACTTC. As protein: CASSLGGTAWGEQYF. The chain has TRBV5-1 and TRBJ2-7; 7 bases align to TRBD1. This CDR3 spans 15 amino acids. Per germline, CDR1 SGHRS and CDR2 YFSETQ. V lost 0 bases, J lost 6 bases, and 9 bases stayed unmatched.

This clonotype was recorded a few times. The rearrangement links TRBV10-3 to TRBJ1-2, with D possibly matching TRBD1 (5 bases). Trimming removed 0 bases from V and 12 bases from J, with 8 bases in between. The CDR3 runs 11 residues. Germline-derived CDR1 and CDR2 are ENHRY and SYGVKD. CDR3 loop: CAISESEGNTF. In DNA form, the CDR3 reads TGTGCCATCAGTGAGTCGGAGGGGAACACCTTC.

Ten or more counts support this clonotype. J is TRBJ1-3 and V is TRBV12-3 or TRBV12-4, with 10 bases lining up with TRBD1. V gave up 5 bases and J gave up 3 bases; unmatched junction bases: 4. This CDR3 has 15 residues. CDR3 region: CASSPRTGGGNTIYF. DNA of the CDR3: TGTGCCAGCAGTCCGAGGACAGGGGGTGGAAACACCATATATTTT.

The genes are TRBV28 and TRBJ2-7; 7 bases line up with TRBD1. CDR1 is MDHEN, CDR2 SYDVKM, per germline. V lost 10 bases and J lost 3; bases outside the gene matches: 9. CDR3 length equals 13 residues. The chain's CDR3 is CATRGYKDYEQYF. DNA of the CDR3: TGTGCCACCAGGGGGTATAAGGACTACGAGCAGTACTTC.

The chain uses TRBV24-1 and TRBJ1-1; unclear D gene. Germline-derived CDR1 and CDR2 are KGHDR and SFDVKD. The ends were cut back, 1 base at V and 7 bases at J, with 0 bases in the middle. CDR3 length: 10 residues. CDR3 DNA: TGTGCCACCAGTGATTTTGAAGCTTTCTTT. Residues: CATSDFEAFF.

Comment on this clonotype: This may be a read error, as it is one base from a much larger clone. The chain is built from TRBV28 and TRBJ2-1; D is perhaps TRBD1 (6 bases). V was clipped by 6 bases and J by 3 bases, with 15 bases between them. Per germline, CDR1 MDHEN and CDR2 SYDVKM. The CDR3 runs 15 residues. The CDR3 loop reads CASRAYREIYNEQFF. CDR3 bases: TGTGCCAGCAGGGCGTACAGGGAAATCTACAATGAGCAGTTCTTC.

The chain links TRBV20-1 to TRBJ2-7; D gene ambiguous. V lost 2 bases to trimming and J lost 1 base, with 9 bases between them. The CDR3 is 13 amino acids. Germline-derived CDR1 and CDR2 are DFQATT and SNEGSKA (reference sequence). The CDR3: CSARYRMSYEQYF. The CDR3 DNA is TGCAGTGCTAGATACCGGATGTCCTACGAGCAGTACTTC.

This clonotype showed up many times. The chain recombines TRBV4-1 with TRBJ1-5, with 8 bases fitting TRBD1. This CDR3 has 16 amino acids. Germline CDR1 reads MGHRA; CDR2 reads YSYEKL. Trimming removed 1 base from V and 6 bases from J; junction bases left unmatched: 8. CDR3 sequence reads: CASSQVAGQGVQPQHF. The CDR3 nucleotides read TGCGCCAGCAGCCAAGTTGCTGGACAGGGTGTTCAGCCCCAGCATTTT.